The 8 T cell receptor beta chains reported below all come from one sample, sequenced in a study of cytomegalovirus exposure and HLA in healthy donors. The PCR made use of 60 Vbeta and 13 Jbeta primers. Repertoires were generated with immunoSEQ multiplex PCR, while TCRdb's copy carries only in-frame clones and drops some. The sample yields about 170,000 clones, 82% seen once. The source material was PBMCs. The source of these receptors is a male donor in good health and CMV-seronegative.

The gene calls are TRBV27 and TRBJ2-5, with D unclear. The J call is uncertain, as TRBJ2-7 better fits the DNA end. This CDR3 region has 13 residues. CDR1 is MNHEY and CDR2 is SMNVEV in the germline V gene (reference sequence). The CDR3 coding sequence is TGTGCCACTATCAATCCCACCTCCTACGAGCAGTACTTC. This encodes CATINPTSYEQYF.

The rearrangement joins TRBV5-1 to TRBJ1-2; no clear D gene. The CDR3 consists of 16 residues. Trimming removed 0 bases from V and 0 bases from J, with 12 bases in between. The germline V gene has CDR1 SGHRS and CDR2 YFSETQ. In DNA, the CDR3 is TGCGCCAGCAGCTTGGGAGGGTTGTCGGCTAACTATGGCTACACCTTC. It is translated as CASSLGGLSANYGYTF.

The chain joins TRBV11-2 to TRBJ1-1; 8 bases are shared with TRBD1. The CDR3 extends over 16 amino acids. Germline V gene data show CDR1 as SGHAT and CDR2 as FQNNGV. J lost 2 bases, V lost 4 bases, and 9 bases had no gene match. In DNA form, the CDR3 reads TGTGCCAGCAGCTCCCCCTCAGGGACAGGAAACACTGAAGCTTTCTTT. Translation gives CASSSPSGTGNTEAFF.

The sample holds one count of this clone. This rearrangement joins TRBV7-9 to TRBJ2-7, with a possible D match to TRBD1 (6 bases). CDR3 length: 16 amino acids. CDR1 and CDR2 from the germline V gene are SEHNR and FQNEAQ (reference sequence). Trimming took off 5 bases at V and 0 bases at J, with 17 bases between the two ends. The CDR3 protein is CASSQAGQLSSYEQYF. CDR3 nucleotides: TGTGCCAGCAGCCAAGCAGGACAGTTAAGCTCCTACGAGCAGTACTTC.

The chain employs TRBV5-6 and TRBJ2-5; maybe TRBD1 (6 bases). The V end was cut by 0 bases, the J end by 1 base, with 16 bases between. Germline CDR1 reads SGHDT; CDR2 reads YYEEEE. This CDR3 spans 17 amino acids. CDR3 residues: CASSLVGPGVAQETQYF. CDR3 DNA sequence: TGTGCCAGCAGCTTGGTCGGGCCAGGGGTGGCCCAAGAGACCCAGTACTTC. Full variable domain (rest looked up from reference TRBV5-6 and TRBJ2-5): DAGVTQSPTHLIKTRGQQVTLRCSPKSGHDTVSWYQQALGQGPQFIFQYYEEEERQRGNFPDRFSGHQFPNYSSELNVNALLLGDSALYLCASSLVGPGVAQETQYFGPGTRLLVL.

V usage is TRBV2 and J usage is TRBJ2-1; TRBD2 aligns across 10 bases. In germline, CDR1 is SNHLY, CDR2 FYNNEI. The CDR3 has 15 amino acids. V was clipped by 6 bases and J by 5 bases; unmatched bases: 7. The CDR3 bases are TGTGCCAGCAGGCTCTTAGCGGGGGGAAACAATGAGCAGTTCTTC. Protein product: CASRLLAGGNNEQFF. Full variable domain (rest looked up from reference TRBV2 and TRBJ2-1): EPEVTQTPSHQVTQMGQEVILRCVPISNHLYFYWYRQILGQKVEFLVSFYNNEISEKSEIFDDQFSVERPDGSNFTLKIRSTKLEDSAMYFCASRLLAGGNNEQFFGPGTRLTVL.

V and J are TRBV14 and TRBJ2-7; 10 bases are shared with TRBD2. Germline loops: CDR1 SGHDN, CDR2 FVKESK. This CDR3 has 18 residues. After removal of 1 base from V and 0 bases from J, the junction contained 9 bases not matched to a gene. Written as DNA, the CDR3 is TGTGCCAGCAGCCAAGCACCACACGGGACTAGCGCCTCCTACGAGCAGTACTTC. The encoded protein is CASSQAPHGTSASYEQYF.

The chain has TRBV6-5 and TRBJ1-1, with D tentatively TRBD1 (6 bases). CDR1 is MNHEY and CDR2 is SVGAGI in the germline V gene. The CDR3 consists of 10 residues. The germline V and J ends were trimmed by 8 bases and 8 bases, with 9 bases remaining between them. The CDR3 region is CASVDREAFF. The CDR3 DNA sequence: TGTGCCAGCGTAGACAGGGAAGCTTTCTTT.